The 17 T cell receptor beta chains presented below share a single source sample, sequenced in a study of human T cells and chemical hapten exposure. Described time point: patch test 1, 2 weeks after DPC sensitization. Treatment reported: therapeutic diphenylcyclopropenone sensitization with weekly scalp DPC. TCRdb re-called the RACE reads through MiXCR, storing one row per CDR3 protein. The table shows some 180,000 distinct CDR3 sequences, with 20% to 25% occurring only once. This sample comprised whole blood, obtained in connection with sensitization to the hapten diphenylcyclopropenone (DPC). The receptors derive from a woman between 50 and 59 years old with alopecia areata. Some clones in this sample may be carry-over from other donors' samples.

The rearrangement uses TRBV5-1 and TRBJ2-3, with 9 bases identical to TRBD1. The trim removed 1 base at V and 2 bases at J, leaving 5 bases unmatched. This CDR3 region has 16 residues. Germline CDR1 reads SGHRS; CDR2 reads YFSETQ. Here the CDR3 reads CASSLITGGFTDTQYF. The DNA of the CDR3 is TGCGCCAGCAGCTTGATAACAGGGGGCTTCACAGATACGCAGTATTTT.

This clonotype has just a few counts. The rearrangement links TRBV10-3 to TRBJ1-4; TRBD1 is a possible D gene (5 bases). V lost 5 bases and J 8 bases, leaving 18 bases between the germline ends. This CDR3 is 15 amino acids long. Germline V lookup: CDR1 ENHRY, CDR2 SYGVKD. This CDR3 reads CAISTSRDGAEKLFF. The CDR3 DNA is TGTGCCATCAGTACGTCCCGGGACGGGGCGGAAAAACTGTTTTTT.

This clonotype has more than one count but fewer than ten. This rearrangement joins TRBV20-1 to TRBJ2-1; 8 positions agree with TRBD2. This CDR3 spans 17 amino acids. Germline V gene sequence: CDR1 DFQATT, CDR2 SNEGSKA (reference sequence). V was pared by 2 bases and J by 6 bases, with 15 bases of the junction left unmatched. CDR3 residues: CSARPGGGRKLPNEQFF. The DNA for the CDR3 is TGCAGTGCTAGACCCGGGGGCGGGAGGAAACTGCCCAATGAGCAGTTCTTC.

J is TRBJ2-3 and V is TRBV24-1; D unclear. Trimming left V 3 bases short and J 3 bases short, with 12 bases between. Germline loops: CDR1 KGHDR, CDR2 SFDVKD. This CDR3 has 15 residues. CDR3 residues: CATSDGPVLTDTQYF. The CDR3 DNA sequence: TGTGCCACCAGTGATGGCCCGGTGCTAACAGATACGCAGTATTTT.

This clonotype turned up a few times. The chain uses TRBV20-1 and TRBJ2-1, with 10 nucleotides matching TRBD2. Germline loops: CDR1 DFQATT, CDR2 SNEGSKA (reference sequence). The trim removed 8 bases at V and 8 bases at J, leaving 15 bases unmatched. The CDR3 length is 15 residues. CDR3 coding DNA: TGCAGTCCCCTAGGAAGCGGGAGGGCCGGCGATGAGCAGTTCTTC. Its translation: CSPLGSGRAGDEQFF.

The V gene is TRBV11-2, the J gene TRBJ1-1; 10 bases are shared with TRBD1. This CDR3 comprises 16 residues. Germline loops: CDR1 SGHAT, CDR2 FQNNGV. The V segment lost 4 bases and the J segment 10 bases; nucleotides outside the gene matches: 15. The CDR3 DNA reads TGTGCCAGCAGCTATAATGTAGGGACAGGGGTAGTTCGAGCTTTCTTT. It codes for CASSYNVGTGVVRAFF.

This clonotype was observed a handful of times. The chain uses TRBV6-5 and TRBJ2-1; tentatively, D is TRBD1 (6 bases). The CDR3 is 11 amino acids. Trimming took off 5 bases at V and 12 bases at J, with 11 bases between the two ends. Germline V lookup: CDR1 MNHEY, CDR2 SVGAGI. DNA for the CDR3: TGTGCCAGCAGTGGGGGCGAACGGCAGTTCTTC. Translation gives CASSGGERQFF.

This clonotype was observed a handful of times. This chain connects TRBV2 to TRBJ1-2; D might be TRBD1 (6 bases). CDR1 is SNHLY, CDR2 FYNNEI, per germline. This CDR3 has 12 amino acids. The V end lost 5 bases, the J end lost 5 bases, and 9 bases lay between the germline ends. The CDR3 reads CASSSTGYGYTF. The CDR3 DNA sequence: TGTGCCAGCAGTTCCACAGGGTATGGCTACACCTTC.

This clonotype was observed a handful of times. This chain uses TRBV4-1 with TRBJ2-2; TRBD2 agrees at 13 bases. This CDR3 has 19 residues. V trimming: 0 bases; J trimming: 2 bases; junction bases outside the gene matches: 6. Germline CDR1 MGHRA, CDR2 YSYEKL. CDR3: CASSQDGTSGRANTGELFF. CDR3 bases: TGCGCCAGCAGCCAAGACGGAACTAGCGGGAGGGCCAACACCGGGGAGCTGTTTTTT.

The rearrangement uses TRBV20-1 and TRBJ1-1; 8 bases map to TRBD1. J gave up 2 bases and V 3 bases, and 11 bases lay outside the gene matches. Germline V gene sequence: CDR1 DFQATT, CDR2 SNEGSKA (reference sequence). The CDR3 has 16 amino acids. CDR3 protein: CSARAFGTGENTEAFF. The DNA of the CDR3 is TGCAGTGCTAGGGCTTTCGGGACAGGAGAAAACACTGAAGCTTTCTTT.

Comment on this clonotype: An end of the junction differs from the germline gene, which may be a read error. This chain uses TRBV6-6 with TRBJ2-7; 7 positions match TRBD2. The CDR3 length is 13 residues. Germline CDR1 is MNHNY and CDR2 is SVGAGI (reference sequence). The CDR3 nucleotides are TGTACCAGCAAGACAGCTAGCGGATACGAGCAGTACTTC. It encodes CTSKTASGYEQYF.

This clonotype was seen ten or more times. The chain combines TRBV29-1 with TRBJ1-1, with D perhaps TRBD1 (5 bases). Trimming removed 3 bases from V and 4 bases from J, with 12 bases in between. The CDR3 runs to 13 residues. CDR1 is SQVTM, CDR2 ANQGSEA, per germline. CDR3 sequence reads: CSVDLTGGTEAFF. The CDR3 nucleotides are TGCAGCGTTGATCTAACCGGGGGCACTGAAGCTTTCTTT.

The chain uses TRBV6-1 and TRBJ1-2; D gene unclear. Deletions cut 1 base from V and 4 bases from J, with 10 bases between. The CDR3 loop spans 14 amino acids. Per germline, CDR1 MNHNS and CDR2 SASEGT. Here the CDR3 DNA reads TGTGCCAGCAGTGAAGATCTACAGACCTATGGCTACACCTTC. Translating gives CASSEDLQTYGYTF.

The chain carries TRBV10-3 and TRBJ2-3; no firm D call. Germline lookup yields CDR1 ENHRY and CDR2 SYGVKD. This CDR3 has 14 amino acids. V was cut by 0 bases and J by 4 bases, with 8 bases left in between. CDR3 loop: CAISESEVPDTQYF. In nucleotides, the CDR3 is TGTGCCATCAGTGAGTCTGAGGTTCCAGATACGCAGTATTTT.

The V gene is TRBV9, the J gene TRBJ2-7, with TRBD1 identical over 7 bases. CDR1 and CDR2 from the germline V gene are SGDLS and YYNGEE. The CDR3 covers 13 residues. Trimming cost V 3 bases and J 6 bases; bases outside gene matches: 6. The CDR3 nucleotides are TGTGCCAGCAGCGAGGGACAGTCTGGCGAGCAGTACTTC. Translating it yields CASSEGQSGEQYF. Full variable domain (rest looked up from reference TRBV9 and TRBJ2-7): DSGVTQTPKHLITATGQRVTLRCSPRSGDLSVYWYQQSLDQGLQFLIQYYNGEERAKGNILERFSAQQFPDLHSELNLSSLELGDSALYFCASSEGQSGEQYFGPGTRLTVT.

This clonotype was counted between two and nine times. CDR3 protein: CASSFGRSLDTGELFF. The DNA for the CDR3 is TGCGCCAGCAGCTTTGGGCGGAGTTTAGACACCGGGGAGCTGTTTTTT. The chain employs TRBV5-1 and TRBJ2-2; D remains unclear. This CDR3 has 16 residues. Trimming removed 2 bases at V and 3 bases at J, with 14 bases between. Germline V gene data show CDR1 as SGHRS and CDR2 as YFSETQ.

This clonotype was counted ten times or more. The CDR3 loop reads CSATSATHDYGTQETQYF. Here the CDR3 DNA reads TGCAGTGCTACCTCTGCCACGCATGATTACGGAACCCAAGAGACCCAGTACTTC. This sequence joins TRBV20-1 and TRBJ2-5; D uncertain. The CDR3 runs to 18 residues. Germline V lookup: CDR1 DFQATT, CDR2 SNEGSKA (reference sequence). V was pared by 4 bases and J by 1 base, with 25 bases between.